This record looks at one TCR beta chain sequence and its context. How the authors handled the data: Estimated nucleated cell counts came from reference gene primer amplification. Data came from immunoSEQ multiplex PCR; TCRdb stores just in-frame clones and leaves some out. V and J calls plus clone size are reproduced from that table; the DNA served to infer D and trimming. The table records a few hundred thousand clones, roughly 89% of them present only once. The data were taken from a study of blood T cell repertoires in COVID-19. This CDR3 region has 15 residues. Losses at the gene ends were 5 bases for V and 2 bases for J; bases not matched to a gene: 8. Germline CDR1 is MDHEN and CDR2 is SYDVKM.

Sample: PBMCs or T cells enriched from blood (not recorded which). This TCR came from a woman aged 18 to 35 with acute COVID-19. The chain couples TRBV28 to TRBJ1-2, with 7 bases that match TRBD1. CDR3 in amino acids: CASSPNRGRNYGYTF. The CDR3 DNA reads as TGTGCCAGCAGTCCGAACAGGGGCCGAAACTATGGCTACACCTTC.